The 21 T cell receptor beta chains in this list originate from one sample, sequenced in a study of OX40 agonist ivuxolimab in advanced cancers. Profiled with immunoSEQ multiplex PCR; TCRdb holds only in-frame clones, not every one. The sample shows roughly 42,000 clones, around 86% of them seen only once. Source: CD4+ or CD8+ T cells sorted from blood, taken in a trial of the OX40 agonist ivuxolimab. These receptors all stem from an adult with an advanced solid tumor such as melanoma, head and neck, liver or kidney cancer.

CDR3 bases: TGTGCCAGCAGTGAGTGGAGGGATGAGCAGTTCTTC. Amino acids: CASSEWRDEQFF. The chain couples TRBV2 to TRBJ2-1; D possibly corresponds to TRBD2 (6 bases). V was shortened by 3 bases and J by 8 bases, with 8 bases between the two germline ends. This CDR3 comprises 12 residues. Germline loops: CDR1 SNHLY, CDR2 FYNNEI.

A few counts support this clone. This chain links TRBV13 with TRBJ1-6; 7 bases align to TRBD1. This CDR3 has 15 amino acids. Trimming at V came to 0 bases and at J to 6 bases, leaving 2 bases not matched to a gene. Germline CDR1 and CDR2: PRHDT and FYEKMQ (reference sequence). The CDR3 loop is CASSLGGDSNSPLHF. CDR3 bases: TGTGCCAGCAGCTTAGGAGGGGACAGTAATTCACCCCTCCACTTT.

The J gene is TRBJ2-3, the V gene TRBV4-3; D perhaps matches TRBD2 (6 bases). The V end lost 0 bases, the J end lost 4 bases, and 11 bases lay between the germline ends. Germline V gives CDR1 LGHNA, CDR2 YSLEER. The CDR3 contains 15 residues. This chain's CDR3 is CASSQEGREADTQYF. For the CDR3, the DNA is TGCGCCAGCAGCCAAGAGGGCAGGGAGGCAGATACGCAGTATTTT.

The V and J genes are TRBV27 and TRBJ2-7, with D possibly TRBD1 on 5 matching bases. Germline lookup yields CDR1 MNHEY and CDR2 SMNVEV (reference sequence). CDR3 length: 16 residues. With 4 bases removed from V and 4 bases from J, the gap between germline ends came to 20 bases. The CDR3 spells CASSSLLDSRPYEQYF. Here the CDR3 DNA reads TGTGCCAGCAGTTCACTATTAGACAGCCGCCCTTACGAGCAGTACTTC.

The V and J genes are TRBV7-9 and TRBJ2-7, with D maybe TRBD2 (6 bases). CDR3 length: 13 amino acids. The V and J ends lost 2 bases and 5 bases respectively, with 10 bases between them. Germline V lookup: CDR1 SEHNR, CDR2 FQNEAQ (reference sequence). As DNA, the CDR3 is TGTGCCAGCAGCTTATCCGGGGGTCACGAGCAGTACTTC. This sequence encodes CASSLSGGHEQYF.

This clone was found once. The chain couples TRBV6-6 to TRBJ2-1; 8 bases fit TRBD1. The CDR3 contains 15 residues. Germline V gene lookup returns CDR1 MNHNY and CDR2 SVGAGI (reference sequence). The V segment lost 7 bases and the J segment 2 bases; nucleotides outside the gene matches: 7. The CDR3 DNA is TGTGCCAGCATCCTCTCAGGGGGCCCCTACAATGAGCAGTTCTTC. Translated, it gives CASILSGGPYNEQFF.

By proportion, this clone is medium-sized. The chain links TRBV9 to TRBJ2-2; TRBD1 aligns across 8 bases. This CDR3 is 15 amino acids long. From germline, CDR1 is SGDLS and CDR2 YYNGEE. The V gene end was trimmed by 0 bases and the J gene end by 6 bases; junction bases not matched to a gene: 4. CDR3 region: CASSVGTGRSGELFF. Here the CDR3 DNA reads TGTGCCAGCAGCGTAGGGACAGGGAGGTCCGGGGAGCTGTTTTTT. Looking up the rest from reference TRBV9 and TRBJ2-2 gives the full variable domain: DSGVTQTPKHLITATGQRVTLRCSPRSGDLSVYWYQQSLDQGLQFLIQYYNGEERAKGNILERFSAQQFPDLHSELNLSSLELGDSALYFCASSVGTGRSGELFFGEGSRLTVL.

In this sample, this clone turned up once. The chain is built from TRBV6-5 and TRBJ1-5; D not certain. This CDR3 contains 14 residues. The germline V and J ends were trimmed by 5 bases and 0 bases, with 8 bases remaining between them. Germline V gene data show CDR1 as MNHEY and CDR2 as SVGAGI. The CDR3 region is CASSEFYSNQPQHF. The DNA for the CDR3 is TGTGCCAGCAGTGAATTCTATAGCAATCAGCCCCAGCATTTT.

The rearrangement joins TRBV2 to TRBJ1-2; D might be TRBD1 (6 bases). V lost 3 bases and J lost 5, with 16 bases in between. CDR1 and CDR2 (germline): SNHLY, FYNNEI. CDR3 size: 15 residues. The CDR3 DNA is TGTGCCAGCAGTGAGAAGACAGGACCGAATTATGGCTACACCTTC. It encodes CASSEKTGPNYGYTF.

The genes are TRBV27 and TRBJ2-3, with D perhaps TRBD2 (5 bases). The CDR3 loop spans 14 amino acids. Germline assignment: CDR1 MNHEY and CDR2 SMNVEV (reference sequence). V lost 5 bases and J lost 4, with 13 bases in between. CDR3 nucleotide sequence: TGTGCCAGCAGTCAACCACCCGGGGCAGATACGCAGTATTTT. Encoded protein: CASSQPPGADTQYF.

By sample share, this clone is medium-sized. The rearrangement joins TRBV27 to TRBJ2-7, with D unresolved. CDR1 is MNHEY, CDR2 SMNVEV, per germline (reference sequence). This CDR3 spans 12 amino acids. V gave up 5 bases and J gave up 7 bases, with 12 bases separating them. CDR3 DNA sequence: TGTGCCAGCAGTAGCCTCTCTACAGAGCAGTACTTC. It specifies CASSSLSTEQYF.

This clone was seen a few times. The J gene is TRBJ2-7, the V gene TRBV23-1; 10 bases are shared with TRBD1. TRBV23-1 is recorded as an ORF, its role being uncertain. V lost 4 bases, J lost 5 bases, and 11 bases stayed unmatched. CDR3 length: 16 amino acids. DNA for the CDR3: TGCGCCAGCAGTCCGACACCGGGACAGGGGTACCACGAGCAGTACTTC. Residues: CASSPTPGQGYHEQYF.

The genes are TRBV7-8 and TRBJ2-3; the match to TRBD2 covers 8 bases. Per the germline V gene, CDR1 is SGHVS and CDR2 is FQNEAQ. The CDR3 contains 17 residues. V shed 5 bases, J shed 4 bases, and the junction held 14 bases outside the gene matches. As DNA, the CDR3 is TGTGCCAGCAGCCTAGAGGGACTAGTAGCCGGCGCAGATACGCAGTATTTT. Its translation is CASSLEGLVAGADTQYF.

The V and J genes are TRBV6-5 and TRBJ1-1; TRBD1 matches at 7 bases. With 3 bases clipped from V and 0 bases from J, the junction kept 4 bases outside the gene matches. The CDR3 is 15 amino acids. Germline CDR1 reads MNHEY; CDR2 reads SVGAGI. This CDR3 is CASSYGQGVNTEAFF. CDR3 in DNA: TGTGCCAGCAGTTATGGGCAGGGGGTGAACACTGAAGCTTTCTTT.

CDR3 in amino acids: CASSIRQEGTEAFF. The DNA for the CDR3 is TGTGCCAGTAGTATCCGGCAGGAGGGAACTGAAGCTTTCTTT. This chain connects TRBV19 to TRBJ1-1; D is uncertain. The germline V gene encodes CDR1 LNHDA and CDR2 SQIVND (reference sequence). This CDR3 is 14 amino acids long. V lost 3 bases and J lost 5, with 13 bases in between.

Of note for this clone: The junction departs from the called germline gene at one end, perhaps through a read error. The chain carries TRBV13 and TRBJ1-1, with D tentatively TRBD1 (6 bases). Germline lookup yields CDR1 PRHDT and CDR2 FYEKMQ (reference sequence). The CDR3 runs 17 residues. The CDR3 reads CASSLGQGHNSNTETFF. The CDR3 DNA is TGTGCCAGCAGCTTAGGACAGGGTCATAACTCGAACACTGAAACTTTCTTT.

The chain couples TRBV7-9 to TRBJ1-1; D remains unclear. Germline CDR1 SEHNR, CDR2 FQNEAQ (reference sequence). The length of the CDR3 is 9 residues. Here the CDR3 reads CAVDTEAFF. The CDR3 DNA follows: TGTGCGGTGGACACTGAAGCTTTCTTT.

The chain uses TRBV6-6 and TRBJ2-2, with D maybe TRBD2 (6 bases). The germline V and J ends were trimmed by 6 bases and 6 bases, with 14 bases remaining between them. The CDR3 covers 14 residues. The germline V gene encodes CDR1 MNHNY and CDR2 SVGAGI (reference sequence). CDR3 sequence: CASREEGNAGELFF. DNA of the CDR3: TGTGCCAGCAGGGAGGAGGGGAATGCCGGGGAGCTGTTTTTT.

This sequence joins TRBV27 and TRBJ1-5; 11 bases line up with TRBD1. The CDR3 totals 17 residues. In germline, CDR1 is MNHEY, CDR2 SMNVEV (reference sequence). V trimming: 5 bases; J trimming: 2 bases; junction bases outside the gene matches: 8. The CDR3 spells CASSPGTGGAGNQPQHF. The CDR3 nucleotides read TGTGCCAGCAGTCCCGGGACAGGGGGTGCGGGCAATCAGCCCCAGCATTTT.

J is TRBJ2-6 and V is TRBV15; D is ambiguous. Germline loops: CDR1 LNHNV, CDR2 YYDKDF (reference sequence). The V end lost 1 base, the J end lost 4 bases, and 11 bases lay between the germline ends. The CDR3 runs 16 residues. This CDR3 reads CATSRAWGSGANVLTF. CDR3 nucleotides: TGTGCCACCAGCAGAGCTTGGGGAAGCGGGGCCAACGTCCTGACTTTC.

This clone showed up just a few times. The genes are TRBV10-2 and TRBJ1-1, with TRBD1 matching 7 bases. Trimming removed 3 bases from V and 4 bases from J; junction bases left unmatched: 8. The CDR3 length is 15 residues. CDR1 WSHSY and CDR2 SAAADI come from the germline V gene. Here the CDR3 DNA reads TGCGCCAGCAGTGAATACACAGGGGCGGGCACTGAAGCTTTCTTT. Protein product: CASSEYTGAGTEAFF.